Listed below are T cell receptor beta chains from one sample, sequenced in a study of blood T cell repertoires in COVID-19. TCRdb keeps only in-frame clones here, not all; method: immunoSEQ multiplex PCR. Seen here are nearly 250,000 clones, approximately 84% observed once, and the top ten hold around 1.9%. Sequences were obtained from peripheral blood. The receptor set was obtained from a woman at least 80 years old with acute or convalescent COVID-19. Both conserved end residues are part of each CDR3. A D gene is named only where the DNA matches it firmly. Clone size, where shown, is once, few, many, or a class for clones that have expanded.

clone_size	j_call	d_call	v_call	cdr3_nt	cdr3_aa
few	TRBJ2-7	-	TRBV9	TGTGCCAGCAGCGCGACAGGCGTCTACGAGCAGTACTTC	CASSATGVYEQYF
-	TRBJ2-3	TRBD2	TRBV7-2	TGTGCCAGCAGCTTCGGACTAGCGGGAGGGGGGACAGATACGCAGTATTTT	CASSFGLAGGGTDTQYF
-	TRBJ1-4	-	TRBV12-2	TGTGCAAGTCGCTCCCCTACGGACAAGGCCGATAATGAAAAACTGTTTTTT	CASRSPTDKADNEKLFF
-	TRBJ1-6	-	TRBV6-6	TGTGCCAGCAGTTACTCCCTGGGGCGGAATTCACCCCTCCACTTT	CASSYSLGRNSPLHF
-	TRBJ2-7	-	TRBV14	TGTGCCAGCAGCCACCTTCGAGCCAAACGCCCCTACGAGCAGTACTTC	CASSHLRAKRPYEQYF
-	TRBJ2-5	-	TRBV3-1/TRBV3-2	TGTGCCAGCAGCCAAGCAGGGGAAGAGACCCAGTACTTC	CASSQAGEETQYF
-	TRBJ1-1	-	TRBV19	TGTGCCAGTAGAAGTAGGCAGGGGATAACCGAAGCTTTCTTT	CASRSRQGITEAFF
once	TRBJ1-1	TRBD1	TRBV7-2	TGTGCCAGCAGCTTCGGACAGGTGTTCGGTGAAGCTTTCTTT	CASSFGQVFGEAFF
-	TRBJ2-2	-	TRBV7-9	TGTGCCAGCAGCCCTAGACGATTGCAGACGGCCAACACCGGGGAGCTGTTTTTT	CASSPRRLQTANTGELFF
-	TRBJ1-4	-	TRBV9	TGTGCCAGCAGCGTGGCCCCACAGGGCTTTGAAAAACTGTTTTTT	CASSVAPQGFEKLFF
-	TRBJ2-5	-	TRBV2	TGTGCCAGCTGCAGGGTTCAAGAGACCCAGTACTTC	CASCRVQETQYF
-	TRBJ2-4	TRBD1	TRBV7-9	TGTGCCAGCAGCTTAGGTAGACAGGGCCTAGCCAAAAACATTCAGTACTTC	CASSLGRQGLAKNIQYF
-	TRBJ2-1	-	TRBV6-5	TGTGCCAGCAGGCGGTCGGGGAGCTCCTACAATGAGCAGTTCTTC	CASRRSGSSYNEQFF
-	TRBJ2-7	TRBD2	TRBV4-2	TGTGCCAGCAGCCAAGTGGGTAGCGGGACCACCGGGCAGTACTTC	CASSQVGSGTTGQYF
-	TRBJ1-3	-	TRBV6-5	TGTGCCAGCAGTTACGCGCGGGGTTCTGGAAACACCATATATTTT	CASSYARGSGNTIYF
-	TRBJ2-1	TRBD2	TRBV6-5	TGTGCCAGCAGTTACAGGTTTGGCGGGAGTCCCAATGAGCAGTTCTTC	CASSYRFGGSPNEQFF
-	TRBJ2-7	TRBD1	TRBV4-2	TGTGCCAGCAGCCAAGACGGGACAGGGATCTCCTACGAGCAGTACTTC	CASSQDGTGISYEQYF
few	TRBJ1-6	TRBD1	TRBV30	TGTGCCTGGAGCTTGTCGGGACAGCATAATTCACCCCTCCACTTT	CAWSLSGQHNSPLHF
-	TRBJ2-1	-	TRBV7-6	TGTGCCAGCAGCTTAGCAGGTCTAGAATACAATGAGCAGTTCTTC	CASSLAGLEYNEQFF
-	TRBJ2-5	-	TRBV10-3	TGTGCCACCCGGGGAGAGACCCAGTACTTC	CATRGETQYF
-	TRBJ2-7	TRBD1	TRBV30	TGTGCCTTTGAAACCGGGACAGTCACCTACGAGCAGTACTTC	CAFETGTVTYEQYF
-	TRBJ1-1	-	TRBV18	TGTGCCAGCTCACCGGCCAACATGAACACTGAAGCTTTCTTT	CASSPANMNTEAFF
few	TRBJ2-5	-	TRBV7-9	TGTGCCAGCAGCTTGGTCCCAGTGTGGACCCAGTACTTC	CASSLVPVWTQYF
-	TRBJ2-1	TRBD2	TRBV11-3	TGTGCCAGCAGCTCATTAGCGGGAATCTACAATGAGCAGTTCTTC	CASSSLAGIYNEQFF
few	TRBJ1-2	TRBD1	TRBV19	TGTGCCAGTAGTATGGGACAGGGGGGATATGGCTACACCTTC	CASSMGQGGYGYTF
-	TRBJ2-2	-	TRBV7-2	TGTGCCAGCAGCTTATCGGCAGGGGCCAACACCGGGGAGCTGTTTTTT	CASSLSAGANTGELFF
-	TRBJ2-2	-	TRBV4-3	TGCGCCAGCAGCCAAGTAGCCCCGAACACCGGGGAGCTGTTTTTT	CASSQVAPNTGELFF
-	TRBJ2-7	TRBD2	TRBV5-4	TGTGCCAGCAGCTGGGGACTAGCGGGAGACTACGAGCAGTACTTC	CASSWGLAGDYEQYF
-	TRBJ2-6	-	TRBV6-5	TGTGCCACCATCGACACGGCTAAGGCCAACGTCCTGACTTTC	CATIDTAKANVLTF
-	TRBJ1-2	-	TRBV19	TGTGCCAGTAGTATTCTTGGGGGAGGAAACACCTTC	CASSILGGGNTF
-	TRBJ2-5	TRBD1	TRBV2	TGTGCCAGCAGTCCCGGGACAGGGGATGAGACCCAGTACTTC	CASSPGTGDETQYF
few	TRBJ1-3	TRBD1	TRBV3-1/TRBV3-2	TGTGCCAGCAGCCGTGCGGGACAGGGCTCTAGAAACACCATATATTTT	CASSRAGQGSRNTIYF
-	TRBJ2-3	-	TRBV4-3	TGCGCCAGCAGTCGGGGGACAGCAGATACGCAGTATTTT	CASSRGTADTQYF
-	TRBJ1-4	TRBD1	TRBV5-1	TGCGCCAGCAGCTCCTCCGGGACAGCCGAAGAAAAACTGTTTTTT	CASSSSGTAEEKLFF
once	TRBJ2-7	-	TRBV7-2	TGTGCCAGCAGCCAGGCGTCCTACGAGCAGTACTTC	CASSQASYEQYF
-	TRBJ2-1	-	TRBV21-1	TGTGCCAGCAGCTATGAGAATGTGGCGGGAGGGCCGAGCTACAATGAGCAGTTCTTC	CASSYENVAGGPSYNEQFF
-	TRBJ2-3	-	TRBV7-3	TGTGCCAGCAGTCCGCGGGGGCTGACAGATACGCAGTATTTT	CASSPRGLTDTQYF
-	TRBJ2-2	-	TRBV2	TGTGCCAGCAGTGTGAGGACACCCGGGTCGAACACCGGGGAGCTGTTTTTT	CASSVRTPGSNTGELFF
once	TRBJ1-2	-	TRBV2	TGTGCCAGCAGTGAAGGACACAACTATGGCTACACCTTC	CASSEGHNYGYTF
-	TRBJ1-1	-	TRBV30	TGTGCCTGGAGTGTATTAAGGGGGAGCACTGAAGCTTTCTTT	CAWSVLRGSTEAFF
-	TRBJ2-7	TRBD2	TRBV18	TGTGCCAGCTCAAGCGGACTAGCGGGCGAGCAGTACTTC	CASSSGLAGEQYF
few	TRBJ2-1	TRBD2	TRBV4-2	TGTGCCAGCAGCCAAGATAGCGGGAGGGCATTGGGTGAGCAGTTCTTC	CASSQDSGRALGEQFF
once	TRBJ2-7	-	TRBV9	TGTGCCAGCAGCGGACGGGGAGAAAGGTCCTACGAGCAGTACTTC	CASSGRGERSYEQYF
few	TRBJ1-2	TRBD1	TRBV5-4	TGTGCCAGCAGGTCGACAGGGACTAACTATGGCTACACCTTC	CASRSTGTNYGYTF
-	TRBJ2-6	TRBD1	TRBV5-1	TGCGCCAGCAGCCCCCAGGGGGCAGGTGGGGCCAACGTCCTGACTTTC	CASSPQGAGGANVLTF